A selection of T cell receptor beta chains follows, all from one sample in a study of blood T cell repertoires in COVID-19. Data came from immunoSEQ multiplex PCR; TCRdb stores just in-frame clones and leaves some out. The table has roughly 97,000 clones, less than 95% seen once. Sequenced sample: peripheral blood. The source is a man between 60 and 70 years old with acute or convalescent COVID-19. The CDR3 runs from the conserved cysteine through the conserved F or W. D genes are given only for firm matches. Clone size is stated in some rows and not others, as once, few, many or a class when expanded.

J gene: TRBJ1-6
V gene: TRBV11-2
D gene: TRBD1
clone size: -
CDR3 DNA: TGTGCCAGCAGCTCCACCCGACAGGGCTTGGATTCACCCCTCCACTTT
CDR3 protein: CASSSTRQGLDSPLHF

J gene: TRBJ1-1
V gene: TRBV14
D gene: TRBD1
clone size: -
CDR3 DNA: TGTGCCAGCACCCGGGACAGAACAAACACTGAAGCTTTCTTT
CDR3 protein: CASTRDRTNTEAFF

J gene: TRBJ2-3
V gene: TRBV25-1
D gene: -
clone size: -
CDR3 DNA: TGTGCCAGCAGTGAGGGGAGTAAGGCGCAGTATTTT
CDR3 protein: CASSEGSKAQYF

J gene: TRBJ1-4
V gene: TRBV7-9
D gene: -
clone size: -
CDR3 DNA: TGTGCCAGCAGCCAGATGGGGAGCCGGGATGAAAAACTGTTTTTT
CDR3 protein: CASSQMGSRDEKLFF

J gene: TRBJ2-1
V gene: TRBV27
D gene: -
clone size: -
CDR3 DNA: TGTGCCAGCAGTTATAAGGTAGCCCACAATGAGCAGTTCTTC
CDR3 protein: CASSYKVAHNEQFF

J gene: TRBJ1-1
V gene: TRBV2
D gene: -
clone size: -
CDR3 DNA: TGTGCCAGCAGTGAAGGGGGCCCGACTGAAGCTTTCTTT
CDR3 protein: CASSEGGPTEAFF

J gene: TRBJ1-5
V gene: TRBV19
D gene: -
clone size: few
CDR3 DNA: TGTGCCAGTAACCCATGGGAACAGGGAAGCGGTCAGCCCCAGCATTTT
CDR3 protein: CASNPWEQGSGQPQHF

J gene: TRBJ1-5
V gene: TRBV3-1/TRBV3-2
D gene: TRBD1
clone size: -
CDR3 DNA: TGTGCCAGCAGCCTAACGGACAGGGACAATCAGCCCCAGCATTTT
CDR3 protein: CASSLTDRDNQPQHF

J gene: TRBJ2-5
V gene: TRBV5-1
D gene: TRBD1
clone size: -
CDR3 DNA: TGCGCCAGCAGCTCCGGACAGGGTCAAGAGACCCAGTACTTC
CDR3 protein: CASSSGQGQETQYF

J gene: TRBJ2-1
V gene: TRBV6-5
D gene: TRBD2
clone size: once
CDR3 DNA: TGTGCCAGCAGAACAACTAGCGGGGGCTACAATGAGCAGTTCTTC
CDR3 protein: CASRTTSGGYNEQFF

J gene: TRBJ1-5
V gene: TRBV19
D gene: -
clone size: -
CDR3 DNA: TGTGCCAGTAGTATAGTCAGGACACGCAATCAGCCCCAGCATTTT
CDR3 protein: CASSIVRTRNQPQHF

J gene: TRBJ2-1
V gene: TRBV19
D gene: TRBD2
clone size: -
CDR3 DNA: TGTGCCAGTAGTCTCCGCCCTAGCGGGGGCCACAATGAGCAGTTCTTC
CDR3 protein: CASSLRPSGGHNEQFF

J gene: TRBJ2-5
V gene: TRBV19
D gene: -
clone size: -
CDR3 DNA: TGTGCCAGTAATGAAGGGGTGGGCCGGGAGACCCAGTACTTC
CDR3 protein: CASNEGVGRETQYF

J gene: TRBJ2-7
V gene: TRBV6-1
D gene: TRBD1
clone size: -
CDR3 DNA: TGTGCCAGCAGTGATACCCCGGGAGGACAGGGGGCGAGGTACGAGCAGTACTTC
CDR3 protein: CASSDTPGGQGARYEQYF

J gene: TRBJ1-3
V gene: TRBV2
D gene: -
clone size: -
CDR3 DNA: TGTGCCAGCAGTGAAACATTCTCTGGAAACACCATATATTTT
CDR3 protein: CASSETFSGNTIYF

J gene: TRBJ1-1
V gene: TRBV11-1
D gene: -
clone size: -
CDR3 DNA: TGTGCCAGCAGCTTAGCAGCAGGGGCGAACACTGAAGCTTTCTTT
CDR3 protein: CASSLAAGANTEAFF

J gene: TRBJ2-3
V gene: TRBV6-5
D gene: TRBD1
clone size: -
CDR3 DNA: TGTGCCAGCAGTTACAGGGGGACAGGGGTGACAGATACGCAGTATTTT
CDR3 protein: CASSYRGTGVTDTQYF

J gene: TRBJ1-2
V gene: TRBV11-2
D gene: -
clone size: -
CDR3 DNA: TGTGCCAGCACCCTACCCCGCACGGCGGACTCTAACTATGGCTACACCTTC
CDR3 protein: CASTLPRTADSNYGYTF

J gene: TRBJ1-1
V gene: TRBV11-2
D gene: -
clone size: once
CDR3 DNA: TGTGCCAGCAGCTTTGGCAACCAGATTGAAGCTTTCTTT
CDR3 protein: CASSFGNQIEAFF

J gene: TRBJ2-1
V gene: TRBV3-1/TRBV3-2
D gene: TRBD1
clone size: -
CDR3 DNA: TGTGCCAGCAGCCAGACCGGGACAGGGGATAGAACGTTCTTC
CDR3 protein: CASSQTGTGDRTFF

J gene: TRBJ2-1
V gene: TRBV6-6
D gene: TRBD2
clone size: once
CDR3 DNA: TGTGCCAGCAGACCGGGACTAGCTTGGTATGAGCAGTTCTTC
CDR3 protein: CASRPGLAWYEQFF

J gene: TRBJ2-7
V gene: TRBV6-5
D gene: TRBD1
clone size: -
CDR3 DNA: TGTGCCAGCAGTTACTCGAGGGGACAGGGGGGCTACGAGCAGTACTTC
CDR3 protein: CASSYSRGQGGYEQYF

J gene: TRBJ1-1
V gene: TRBV5-1
D gene: TRBD1
clone size: -
CDR3 DNA: TGCGCCAGCAGCCCAGGGACAGACACGAACACTGAAGCTTTCTTT
CDR3 protein: CASSPGTDTNTEAFF

J gene: TRBJ1-5
V gene: TRBV18
D gene: TRBD1
clone size: -
CDR3 DNA: TGTGCCAGCTCACGACAATATAGATCAGGGGGCGAGCCCCAGCATTTT
CDR3 protein: CASSRQYRSGGEPQHF

J gene: TRBJ1-2
V gene: TRBV4-1
D gene: -
clone size: -
CDR3 DNA: TGCGCCAGCAGCCAAGTTCTCCCCCCCGGGGGTTATAACTATGGCTACACCTTC
CDR3 protein: CASSQVLPPGGYNYGYTF

J gene: TRBJ2-2
V gene: TRBV18
D gene: -
clone size: -
CDR3 DNA: TGTGCCAGCTCACCTCAGGGGTACACCGGGGAGCTGTTTTTT
CDR3 protein: CASSPQGYTGELFF

J gene: TRBJ2-2
V gene: TRBV6-5
D gene: -
clone size: -
CDR3 DNA: TGTGCCAGCAGTTACTCCGGGGGAACTAACACCGGGGAGCTGTTTTTT
CDR3 protein: CASSYSGGTNTGELFF

J gene: TRBJ2-6
V gene: TRBV7-6
D gene: -
clone size: few
CDR3 DNA: TGTGCCAGCAGCATCATTCGGGGGGACAAACACTCTGGGGCCAACGTCCTGACTTTC
CDR3 protein: CASSIIRGDKHSGANVLTF

J gene: TRBJ2-7
V gene: TRBV4-1
D gene: TRBD1
clone size: few
CDR3 DNA: TGCGCCAGCAGCCAAATCCAACCCAGACAGGGGGCGCAGGACTACGAGCAGTACTTC
CDR3 protein: CASSQIQPRQGAQDYEQYF

J gene: TRBJ1-5
V gene: TRBV2
D gene: -
clone size: -
CDR3 DNA: TGTGCCAGCAGTGTTCGTATAGGGACAAGCAATCAGCCCCAGCATTTT
CDR3 protein: CASSVRIGTSNQPQHF

J gene: TRBJ2-5
V gene: TRBV3-1/TRBV3-2
D gene: TRBD2
clone size: -
CDR3 DNA: TGTGCCAGCAGCCATCGGACTAGCGGGGGAGAGACCCAGTACTTC
CDR3 protein: CASSHRTSGGETQYF

J gene: TRBJ2-2
V gene: TRBV19
D gene: TRBD1
clone size: -
CDR3 DNA: TGTGCCAGTAGAACAGGGGGCGAAACCGGGGAGCTGTTTTTT
CDR3 protein: CASRTGGETGELFF

J gene: TRBJ1-4
V gene: TRBV3-1/TRBV3-2
D gene: -
clone size: once
CDR3 DNA: TGTGCCAGCAGCCTCACAGGGATTGAAAATGAAAAACTGTTTTTT
CDR3 protein: CASSLTGIENEKLFF

J gene: TRBJ2-1
V gene: TRBV29-1
D gene: TRBD2
clone size: once
CDR3 DNA: TGCCGCGGCCCGGGGGGGCGGGGGGGCTACAATGAGCAGTTCTTC
CDR3 protein: CRGPGGRGGYNEQFF

J gene: TRBJ1-6
V gene: TRBV13
D gene: TRBD1
clone size: -
CDR3 DNA: TGTGCCAGCAGCTTAGGCGACAGGGGTAATTCACCCCTCCACTTT
CDR3 protein: CASSLGDRGNSPLHF

J gene: TRBJ2-4
V gene: TRBV3-1/TRBV3-2
D gene: TRBD1
clone size: once
CDR3 DNA: TGTGCCAGCAGCCAAGGAGGGACAGGGGGCTTAGGCGCACGAAACATTCAGTACTTC
CDR3 protein: CASSQGGTGGLGARNIQYF

J gene: TRBJ1-1
V gene: TRBV19
D gene: TRBD1
clone size: -
CDR3 DNA: TGTGCCAGTAGTTTCACAGGGGTTTTATACACTGAAGCTTTCTTT
CDR3 protein: CASSFTGVLYTEAFF

J gene: TRBJ1-2
V gene: TRBV7-9
D gene: -
clone size: -
CDR3 DNA: TGTGCCAGCAGCCCTGGGGGCGGGGGGCTCAGCTATGGCTACACCTTC
CDR3 protein: CASSPGGGGLSYGYTF

J gene: TRBJ1-5
V gene: TRBV6-6
D gene: -
clone size: -
CDR3 DNA: TGTGCCAGCACCTACACCCAGGGCTTCAATCAGCCCCAGCATTTT
CDR3 protein: CASTYTQGFNQPQHF

J gene: TRBJ1-6
V gene: TRBV7-9
D gene: -
clone size: once
CDR3 DNA: TGTGCCAGCAGCCGGGGTAATTCACCCCTCCACTTT
CDR3 protein: CASSRGNSPLHF

J gene: TRBJ1-2
V gene: TRBV5-1
D gene: -
clone size: -
CDR3 DNA: TGCGCCAGCAGCTTGGATGGGGGCCAAAACTATGGCTACACCTTC
CDR3 protein: CASSLDGGQNYGYTF

J gene: TRBJ2-7
V gene: TRBV19
D gene: -
clone size: few
CDR3 DNA: TGTGCCAGTAGTCAGGTTGCTCCAGTCTACGAGCAGTACTTC
CDR3 protein: CASSQVAPVYEQYF